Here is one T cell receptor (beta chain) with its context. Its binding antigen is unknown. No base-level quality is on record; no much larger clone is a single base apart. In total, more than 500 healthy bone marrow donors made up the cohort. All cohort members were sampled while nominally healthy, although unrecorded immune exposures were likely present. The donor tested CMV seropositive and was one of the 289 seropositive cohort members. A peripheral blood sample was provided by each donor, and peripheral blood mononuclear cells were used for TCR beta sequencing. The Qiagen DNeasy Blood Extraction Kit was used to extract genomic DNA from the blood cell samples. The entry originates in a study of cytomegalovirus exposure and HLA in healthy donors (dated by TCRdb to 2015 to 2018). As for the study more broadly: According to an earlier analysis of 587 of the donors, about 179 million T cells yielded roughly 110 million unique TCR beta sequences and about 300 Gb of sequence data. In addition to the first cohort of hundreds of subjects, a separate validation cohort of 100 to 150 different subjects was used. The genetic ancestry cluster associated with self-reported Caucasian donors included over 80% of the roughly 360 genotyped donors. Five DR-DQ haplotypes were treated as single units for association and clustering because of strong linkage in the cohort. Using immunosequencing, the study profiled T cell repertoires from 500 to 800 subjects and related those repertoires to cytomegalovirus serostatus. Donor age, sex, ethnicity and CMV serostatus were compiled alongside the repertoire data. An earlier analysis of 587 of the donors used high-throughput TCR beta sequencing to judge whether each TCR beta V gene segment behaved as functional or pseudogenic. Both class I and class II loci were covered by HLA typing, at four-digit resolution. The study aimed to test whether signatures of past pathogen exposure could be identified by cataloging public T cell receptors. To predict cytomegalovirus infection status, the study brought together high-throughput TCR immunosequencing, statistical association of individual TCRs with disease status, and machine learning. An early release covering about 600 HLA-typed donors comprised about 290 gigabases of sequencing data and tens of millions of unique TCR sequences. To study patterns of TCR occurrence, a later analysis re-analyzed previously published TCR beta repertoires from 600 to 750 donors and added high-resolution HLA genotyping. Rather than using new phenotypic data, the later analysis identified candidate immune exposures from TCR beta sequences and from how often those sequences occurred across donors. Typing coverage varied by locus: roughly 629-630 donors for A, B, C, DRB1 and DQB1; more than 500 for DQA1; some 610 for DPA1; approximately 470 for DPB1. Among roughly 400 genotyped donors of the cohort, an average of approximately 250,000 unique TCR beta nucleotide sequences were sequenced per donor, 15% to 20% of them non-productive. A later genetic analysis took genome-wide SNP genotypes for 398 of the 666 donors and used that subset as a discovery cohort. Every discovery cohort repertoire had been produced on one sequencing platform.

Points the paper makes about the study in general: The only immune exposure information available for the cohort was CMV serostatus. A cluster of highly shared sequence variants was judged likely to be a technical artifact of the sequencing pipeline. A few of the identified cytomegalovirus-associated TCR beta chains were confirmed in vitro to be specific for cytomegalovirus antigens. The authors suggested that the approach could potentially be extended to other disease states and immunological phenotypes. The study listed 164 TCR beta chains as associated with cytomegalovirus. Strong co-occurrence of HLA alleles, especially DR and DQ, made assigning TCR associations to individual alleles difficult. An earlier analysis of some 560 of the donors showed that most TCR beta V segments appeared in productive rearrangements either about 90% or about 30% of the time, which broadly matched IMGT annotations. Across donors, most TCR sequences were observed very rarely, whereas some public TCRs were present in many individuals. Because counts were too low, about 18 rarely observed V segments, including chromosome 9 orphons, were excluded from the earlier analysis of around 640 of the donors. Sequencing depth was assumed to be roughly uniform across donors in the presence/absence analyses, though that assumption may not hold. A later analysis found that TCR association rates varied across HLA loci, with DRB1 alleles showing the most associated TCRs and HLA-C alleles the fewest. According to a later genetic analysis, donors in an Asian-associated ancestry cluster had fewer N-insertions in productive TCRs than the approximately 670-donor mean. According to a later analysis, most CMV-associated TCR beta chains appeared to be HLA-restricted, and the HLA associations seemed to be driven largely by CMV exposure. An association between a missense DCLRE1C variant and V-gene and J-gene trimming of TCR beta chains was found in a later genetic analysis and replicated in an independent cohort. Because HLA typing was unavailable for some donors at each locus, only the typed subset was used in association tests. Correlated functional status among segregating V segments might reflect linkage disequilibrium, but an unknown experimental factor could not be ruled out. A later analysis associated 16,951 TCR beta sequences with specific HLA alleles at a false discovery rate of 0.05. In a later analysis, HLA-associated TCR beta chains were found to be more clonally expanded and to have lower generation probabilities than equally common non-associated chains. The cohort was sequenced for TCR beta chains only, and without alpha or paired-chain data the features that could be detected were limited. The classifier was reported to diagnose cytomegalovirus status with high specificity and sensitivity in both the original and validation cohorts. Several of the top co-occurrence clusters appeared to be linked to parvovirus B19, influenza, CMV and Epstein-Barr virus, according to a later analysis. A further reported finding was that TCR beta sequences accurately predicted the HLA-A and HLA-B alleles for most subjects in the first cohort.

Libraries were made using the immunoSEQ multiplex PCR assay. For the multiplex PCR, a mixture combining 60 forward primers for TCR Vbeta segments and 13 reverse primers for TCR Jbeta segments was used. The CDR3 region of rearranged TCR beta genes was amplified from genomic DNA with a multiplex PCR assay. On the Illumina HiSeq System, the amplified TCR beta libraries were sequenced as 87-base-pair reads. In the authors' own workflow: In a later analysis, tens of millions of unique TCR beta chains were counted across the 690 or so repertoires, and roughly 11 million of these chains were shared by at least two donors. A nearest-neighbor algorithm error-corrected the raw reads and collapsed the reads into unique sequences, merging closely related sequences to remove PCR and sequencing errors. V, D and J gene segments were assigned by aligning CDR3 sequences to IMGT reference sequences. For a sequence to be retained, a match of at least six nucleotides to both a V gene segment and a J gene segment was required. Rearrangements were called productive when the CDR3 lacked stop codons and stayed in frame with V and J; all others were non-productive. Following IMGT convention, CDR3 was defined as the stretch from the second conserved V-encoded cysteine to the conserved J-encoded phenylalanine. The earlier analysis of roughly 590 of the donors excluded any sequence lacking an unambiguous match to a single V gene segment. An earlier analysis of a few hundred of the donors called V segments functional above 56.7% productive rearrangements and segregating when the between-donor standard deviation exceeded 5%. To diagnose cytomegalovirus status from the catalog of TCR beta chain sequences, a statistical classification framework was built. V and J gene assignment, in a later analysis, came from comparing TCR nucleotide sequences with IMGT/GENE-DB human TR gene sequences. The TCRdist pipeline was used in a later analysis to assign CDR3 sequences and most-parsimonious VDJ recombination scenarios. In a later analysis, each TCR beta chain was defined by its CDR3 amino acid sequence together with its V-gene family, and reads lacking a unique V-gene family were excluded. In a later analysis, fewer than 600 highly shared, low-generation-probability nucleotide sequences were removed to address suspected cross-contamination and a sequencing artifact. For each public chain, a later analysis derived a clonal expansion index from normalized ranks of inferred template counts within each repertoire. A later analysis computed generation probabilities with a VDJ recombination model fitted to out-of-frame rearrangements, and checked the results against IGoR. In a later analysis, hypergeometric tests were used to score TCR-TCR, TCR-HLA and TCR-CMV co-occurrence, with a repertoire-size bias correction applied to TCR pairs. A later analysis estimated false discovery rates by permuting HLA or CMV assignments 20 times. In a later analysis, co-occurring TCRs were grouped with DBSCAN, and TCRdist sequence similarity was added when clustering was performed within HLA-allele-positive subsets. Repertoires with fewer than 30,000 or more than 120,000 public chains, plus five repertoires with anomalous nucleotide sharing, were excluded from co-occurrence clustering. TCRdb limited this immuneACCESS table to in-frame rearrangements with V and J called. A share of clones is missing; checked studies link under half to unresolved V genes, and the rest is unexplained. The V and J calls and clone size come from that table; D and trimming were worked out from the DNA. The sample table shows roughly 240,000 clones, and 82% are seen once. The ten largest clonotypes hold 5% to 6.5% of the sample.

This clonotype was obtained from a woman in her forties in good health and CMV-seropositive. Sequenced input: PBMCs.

The CDR3 amino acid sequence is: CASSPEFATAYSYEQYF. The nucleotides are TGTGCCAGCAGCCCGGAGTTTGCGACAGCTTACTCCTACGAGCAGTACTTC. The chain uses TRBV7-8 and TRBJ2-5; tentative D gene TRBD1, with 5 bases matching. The J call may not be correct, given that the DNA end is closer to TRBJ2-7. From the cysteine through the phenylalanine, the CDR3 covers 17 amino acids. CDR3 DNA is the only sequence kept; it has 51 bases, read in frame from the first base. The germline V gene sets CDR1 to SGHVS and CDR2 to FQNEAQ.